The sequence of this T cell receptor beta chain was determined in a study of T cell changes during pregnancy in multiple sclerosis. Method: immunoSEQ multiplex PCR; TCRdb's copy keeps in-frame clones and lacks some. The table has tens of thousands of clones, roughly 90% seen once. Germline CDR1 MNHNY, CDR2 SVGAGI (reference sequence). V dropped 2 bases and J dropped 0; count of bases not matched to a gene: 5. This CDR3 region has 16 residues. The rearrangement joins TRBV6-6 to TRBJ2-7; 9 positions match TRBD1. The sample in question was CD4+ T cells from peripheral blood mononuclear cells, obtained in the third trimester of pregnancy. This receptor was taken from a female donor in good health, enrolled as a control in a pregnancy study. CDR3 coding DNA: TGTGCCAGCAGTTACCCGGACAGGGGATTCTCCTACGAGCAGTACTTC. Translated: CASSYPDRGFSYEQYF.